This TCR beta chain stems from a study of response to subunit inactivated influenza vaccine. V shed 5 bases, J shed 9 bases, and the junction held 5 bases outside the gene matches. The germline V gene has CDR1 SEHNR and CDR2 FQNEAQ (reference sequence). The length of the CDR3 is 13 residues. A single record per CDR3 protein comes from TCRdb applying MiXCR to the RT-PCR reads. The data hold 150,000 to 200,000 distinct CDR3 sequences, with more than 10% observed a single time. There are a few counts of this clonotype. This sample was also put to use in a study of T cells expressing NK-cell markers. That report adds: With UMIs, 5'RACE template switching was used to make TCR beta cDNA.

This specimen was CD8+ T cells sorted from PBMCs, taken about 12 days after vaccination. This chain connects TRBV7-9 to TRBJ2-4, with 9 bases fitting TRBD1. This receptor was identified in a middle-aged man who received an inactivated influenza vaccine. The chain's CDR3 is CASSRGQGSIQYF. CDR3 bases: TGTGCCAGCAGCCGCGGACAGGGGAGCATTCAGTACTTC.